Listed here is a single TCR beta chain. Its antigen is currently unknown. TCR beta CDR3 regions came from multiplex PCR with 32 forward V and 13 reverse J primers. A single record per CDR3 protein comes from TCRdb applying MiXCR to the multiplex PCR reads. This sample has some 2,000 distinct CDR3 sequences, with around 25% found just once. This specimen belongs to a study of immune heterogeneity within non-small cell lung tumors. Points from the study as a whole: There were identical dominant CDR3 beta clonotypes recurring across tumor sites within a patient, together with site-unique high-frequency clones. Some T-cell receptor beta clonotypes occurred at high frequency. These high-frequency clonotypes were largely distinct between individual patients.

The ends were cut back, 4 bases at V and 2 bases at J, with 8 bases in the middle. Per germline, CDR1 LNHDA and CDR2 SQIVND (reference sequence). The CDR3 extends over 13 amino acids. The authors used about 610 ng of bulk tumor genomic DNA per sample as template. Several biopsies per primary tumor were taken during surgery, spaced as far apart as possible. Patients underwent curative surgery for non-small cell lung cancer (untreated and newly diagnosed). Everyone who gave samples had just been diagnosed with non-small cell lung cancer and was having surgery with curative intent. V usage is TRBV19 and J usage is TRBJ2-5; D not resolved. This TCR came from a woman in her sixties or seventies with non-small cell lung cancer. The sample consisted of lung tumor tissue. The CDR3 nucleotides read TGTGCCAGTAGTAAGGGATTACAAGAGACCCAGTACTTC. Translated, it gives CASSKGLQETQYF.